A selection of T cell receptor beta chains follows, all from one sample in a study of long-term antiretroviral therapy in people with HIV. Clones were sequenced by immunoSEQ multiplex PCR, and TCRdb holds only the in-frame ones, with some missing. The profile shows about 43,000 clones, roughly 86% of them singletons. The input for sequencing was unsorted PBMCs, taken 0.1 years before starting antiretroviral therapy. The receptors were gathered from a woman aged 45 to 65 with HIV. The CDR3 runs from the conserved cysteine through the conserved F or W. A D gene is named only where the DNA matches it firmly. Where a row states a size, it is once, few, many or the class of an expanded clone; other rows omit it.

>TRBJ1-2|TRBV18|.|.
TGTGCCAGCTCCCCGCCAGGCTTCTATGGCTACACCTTC
CASSPPGFYGYTF
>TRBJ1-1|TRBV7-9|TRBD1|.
TGTGCCAGCAGCTTAGTCGACAGGGCGAGTGGGCACACTGAAGCTTTCTTT
CASSLVDRASGHTEAFF
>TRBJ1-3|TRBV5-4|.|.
TGTGCCAGCAGCTTGGGCGGTGGAAACACCATATATTTT
CASSLGGGNTIYF
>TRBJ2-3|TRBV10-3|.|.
TGTGCCATCAGTGCCACCGAGACTAGCACAGATACGCAGTATTTT
CAISATETSTDTQYF
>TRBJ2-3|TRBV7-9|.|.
TGTGCCAGCAGCGAGACGGTTAGCACAGATACGCAGTATTTT
CASSETVSTDTQYF
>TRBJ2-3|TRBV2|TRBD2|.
TGTGCCAGCCCGCTTTCGGGCGGGGGAACAGATACGCAGTATTTT
CASPLSGGGTDTQYF
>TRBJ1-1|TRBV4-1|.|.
TGCGCCAGCAGCCAAGTTTCGTTCTCTGACACTGAAGCTTTCTTT
CASSQVSFSDTEAFF
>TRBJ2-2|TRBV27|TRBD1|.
TGTGCCAGCAGTTTACCCGGGACAGGGAGCGGAACGAACACCGGGGAGCTGTTTTTT
CASSLPGTGSGTNTGELFF
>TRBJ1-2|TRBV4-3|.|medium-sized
TGCGCCAGCAGCCCCTCCCGGGCGGGGGGCTATGGCTACACCTTC
CASSPSRAGGYGYTF
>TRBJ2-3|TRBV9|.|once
TGTGCCAGCAGCGTAGGGAGGGGAGGGGGGGGAACGCAGTATTTT
CASSVGRGGGGTQYF
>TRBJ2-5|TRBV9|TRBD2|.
TGTGCCAGCAGCGTAGGGGAGGCGGGGGGGGCTTATGAGACCCAGTACTTC
CASSVGEAGGAYETQYF
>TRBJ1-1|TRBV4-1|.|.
TGCGCCAGCAGCCAAGGGAGGGGCTGGGCTGAAGCTTTCTTT
CASSQGRGWAEAFF
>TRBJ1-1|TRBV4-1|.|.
TGCGCCAGCAGCCAAGATGGGGGAAGGGAAGGGGCTTTCTTT
CASSQDGGREGAFF
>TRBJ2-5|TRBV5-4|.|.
TGTGCCAGCAGCTTGGGCGGCAGCCAAGAGACCCAGTACTTC
CASSLGGSQETQYF
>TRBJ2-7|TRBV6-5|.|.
TGTGCCAGCAGTTCTACTAGGGAGACCTACGAGCAGTACTTC
CASSSTRETYEQYF
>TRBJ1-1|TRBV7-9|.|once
TGTGCCAGCAGCTTAGCGCGGGACCCCCCCTTCTTT
CASSLARDPPFF
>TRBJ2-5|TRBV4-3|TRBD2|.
TGCGCCAGCAGCCATGGACTAGCGGGGGTAGAGACCCAGTACTTC
CASSHGLAGVETQYF
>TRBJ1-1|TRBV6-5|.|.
TGTGCCAGCATGAGGAGGTCGAACACTGAAGCTTTCTTT
CASMRRSNTEAFF
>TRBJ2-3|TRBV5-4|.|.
TGTGCCAGCAGCTTGGCAGGCACAGATACGCAGTATTTT
CASSLAGTDTQYF
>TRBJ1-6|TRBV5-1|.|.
TGCGCCAGCAGCACAGGGAATTCACCCCTCCACTTT
CASSTGNSPLHF
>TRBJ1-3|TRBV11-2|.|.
TGTGCCAGCAGCTTAGATACGGGAAGGGGTGGAAACACCATATATTTT
CASSLDTGRGGNTIYF
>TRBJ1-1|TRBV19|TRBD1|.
TGTGCCAGTAGTACACGGGACAGGGGGATCACTGAAGCTTTCTTT
CASSTRDRGITEAFF
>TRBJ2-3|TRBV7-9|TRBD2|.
TGTGCCAGCAGCTTAAACCCACTAGCGGGGAACACAGATACGCAGTATTTT
CASSLNPLAGNTDTQYF
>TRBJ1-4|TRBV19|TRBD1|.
TGTGCCAGTAGTATAAGGGACAGGGAGGAGAGTGAAAAACTGTTTTTT
CASSIRDREESEKLFF
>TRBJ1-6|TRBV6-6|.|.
TGTGCCAGCAGTTATCGCCAGGGAGGAACTCATTCACCCCTCCACTTT
CASSYRQGGTHSPLHF
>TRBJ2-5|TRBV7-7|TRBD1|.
TGTGCTAGCAGCCGGGACAGCCCCAAAGAGACCCAGTACTTC
CASSRDSPKETQYF
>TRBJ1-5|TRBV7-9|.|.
TGTGCCAGCAGATTAGGGCAGCACAATCAGCCCCAGCATTTT
CASRLGQHNQPQHF
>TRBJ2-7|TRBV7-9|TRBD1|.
TGTGCCAGCAGCTTCCCGGGACAGGGGATATACGAGCAGTACTTC
CASSFPGQGIYEQYF
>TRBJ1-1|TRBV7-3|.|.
TGTGCCAGCAGCTTACCAGGAATGAACACTGAAGCTTTCTTT
CASSLPGMNTEAFF
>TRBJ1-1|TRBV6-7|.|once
TGTGCCAGCAGTTACATGATAGGGACCCTGGGCACTGAAGCTTTCTTT
CASSYMIGTLGTEAFF
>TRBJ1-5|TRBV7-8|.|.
TGTGCCAGCAGCTTAAGCTCCGGGGCGGGCCAGCCCCAGCATTTT
CASSLSSGAGQPQHF
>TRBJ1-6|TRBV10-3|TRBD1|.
TGTGCCATCAGTGTGGGGACAGGGGAGAATTCACCCCTCCACTTT
CAISVGTGENSPLHF
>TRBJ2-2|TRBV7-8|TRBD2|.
TGTGCCAGCAGACCGGGTGCGGGGGGTCTCTTTCTTAACACCGGGGAGCTGTTTTTT
CASRPGAGGLFLNTGELFF
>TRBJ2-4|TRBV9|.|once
TGTGCCAGCAGCCTAGGCGGACGAAACATTCAGTACTTC
CASSLGGRNIQYF
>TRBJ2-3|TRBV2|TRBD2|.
TGTGCCAGCAGTGAAGCGGGACTAGCGGGGGGCCGTACGCAGTATTTT
CASSEAGLAGGRTQYF
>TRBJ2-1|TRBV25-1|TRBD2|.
TGTGCCACCCAGCGGGCGGGGGGTTTCTCAAATGAGCAGTTCTTC
CATQRAGGFSNEQFF
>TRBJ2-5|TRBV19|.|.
TGTGCCAGTAGTATAGAGGGGAGGCGACAAGAGACCCAGTACTTC
CASSIEGRRQETQYF
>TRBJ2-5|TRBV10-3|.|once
TGTGCCACCCTCGACTCTAGCGAGCAAGAGACCCAGTACTTC
CATLDSSEQETQYF
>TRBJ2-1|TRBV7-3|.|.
TGTGCCAGCAGCCCCTGGCGGCAGGGAGATAATGAGCAGTTCTTC
CASSPWRQGDNEQFF
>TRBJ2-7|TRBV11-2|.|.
TGTGCCAGCAGCTTAGCAGGCCGGTACGAGCAGTACTTC
CASSLAGRYEQYF
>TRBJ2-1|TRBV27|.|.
TGTGCCAGCAGCCGGCTCCCTTACAATGAGCAGTTCTTC
CASSRLPYNEQFF
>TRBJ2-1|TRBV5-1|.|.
TGCGCCAGCAGCTCCCTCCCCCGGGATGAGCAGTTCTTC
CASSSLPRDEQFF
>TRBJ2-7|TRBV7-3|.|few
TGTGCCAGCAGCTTAATGGCGTCCGGGACATATCCCTACGAGCAGTACTTC
CASSLMASGTYPYEQYF
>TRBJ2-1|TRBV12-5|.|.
TGTGCTAGTGGTTTGGGCCTTACGAGGGGGGCCTACAATGAGCAGTTCTTC
CASGLGLTRGAYNEQFF